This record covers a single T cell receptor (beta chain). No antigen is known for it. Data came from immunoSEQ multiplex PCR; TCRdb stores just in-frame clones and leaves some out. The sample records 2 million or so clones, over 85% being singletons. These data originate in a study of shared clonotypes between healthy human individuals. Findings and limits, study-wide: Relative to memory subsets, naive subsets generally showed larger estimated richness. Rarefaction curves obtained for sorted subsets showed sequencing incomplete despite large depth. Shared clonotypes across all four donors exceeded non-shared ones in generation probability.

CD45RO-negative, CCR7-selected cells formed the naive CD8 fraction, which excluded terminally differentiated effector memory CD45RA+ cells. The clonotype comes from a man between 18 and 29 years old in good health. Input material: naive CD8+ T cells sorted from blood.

CDR3 amino acids: CASSLTLTGGETNEKLFF. The CDR3 coding sequence is TGTGCCAGCAGCCTGACCCTGACAGGGGGCGAAACTAATGAAAAACTGTTTTTT. This chain links TRBV14 with TRBJ1-4, with 10 bases aligning to TRBD1. The V and J ends lost 4 bases and 1 base, in that order; junction bases with no gene match: 9. The CDR3 covers 18 residues. Germline lookup yields CDR1 SGHDN and CDR2 FVKESK.